This T cell receptor beta chain was profiled in a study of cytomegalovirus exposure and HLA in healthy donors (dated by TCRdb to about 2017). Broadly, across the study: An earlier analysis of a few hundred of the donors reported under 300 Gb of sequence data and approximately 120 million unique TCR beta sequences obtained from about 200 million T cells. HLA typing included class I and class II loci at four-digit resolution. The T cell repertoires of 666 subjects were profiled by immunosequencing and related to cytomegalovirus serostatus. Four or five DR-DQ haplotypes were handled as single units for association and clustering, since linkage in the cohort was strong. Donor age, sex, ethnicity and CMV serostatus were compiled alongside the repertoire data. Typing coverage varied by locus: roughly 629-630 donors for A, B, C, DRB1 and DQB1; approximately 520 for DQA1; about 570 for DPA1; approximately 470 for DPB1. The study combined high-throughput TCR immunosequencing, statistical association of individual TCRs with disease status, and machine learning to predict cytomegalovirus infection status. An early release covering more than 500 HLA-typed donors comprised roughly 300 gigabases of sequencing data and tens of millions of unique TCR sequences. Besides the first cohort of roughly 640 subjects, a separate validation cohort made up of roughly 120 different subjects was used. Across about 380 genotyped donors of the cohort, an average of about 200,000 unique TCR beta nucleotide sequences per donor were sequenced, and roughly 17% of those sequences were non-productive. Every repertoire in the discovery cohort had been generated on one and the same sequencing platform. In an earlier analysis of 587 of the donors, high-throughput TCR beta sequencing was used to judge whether each TCR beta V gene segment behaved as functional or pseudogenic. The genetic ancestry cluster associated with self-reported Caucasian donors included 81% of the 300 to 450 genotyped donors. The study aimed to test whether cataloging public T cell receptors could reveal signatures of past pathogen exposure. A later analysis re-examined previously published TCR beta repertoires from more than 600 donors and added high-resolution HLA genotyping to investigate patterns of TCR occurrence. Rather than using new phenotypic data, the later analysis identified candidate immune exposures from TCR beta sequences and from how often those sequences occurred across donors. A later genetic analysis took genome-wide SNP genotypes for about 55% of the 666 donors and used that subset as a discovery cohort.

Here is what the overall study found, with its caveats: A further reported finding was that TCR beta sequences accurately predicted the HLA-A and HLA-B alleles for most subjects in the first cohort. In a later genetic analysis, fewer N-insertions in productive TCRs were reported among donors in an Asian-associated ancestry cluster than the roughly 700-donor mean. Linkage disequilibrium might explain the correlated functional status among segregating V segments, but an unknown experimental factor could not be ruled out. When HLA alleles, especially DR and DQ, strongly co-occurred, TCR associations were difficult to assign to individual alleles. An earlier analysis of around 500 of the donors showed that most TCR beta V segments appeared in productive rearrangements either about 87% or about 30% of the time, which broadly matched IMGT annotations. A group of highly shared sequence variants was considered likely to be a technical artifact of the sequencing pipeline. Some IMGT-functional V segments, including TRBV6-2 and TRBV6-3, could not be distinguished by the 87-base-pair reads and were therefore excluded. Most TCR sequences were seen in very few donors, while some public TCRs were found in many individuals. The authors suggested that the approach could potentially be generalized to other disease states and immunological phenotypes. The classifier was reported to diagnose cytomegalovirus status with high specificity and sensitivity in both the original and validation cohorts. According to a later analysis, TCR association rates differed among HLA loci, with DRB1 alleles showing the most associated TCRs and HLA-C alleles showing the fewest. Presence/absence analyses assumed roughly uniform sequencing depth across donors, an assumption that may not hold. In a later analysis, around 15,000 TCR beta sequences were associated with specific HLA alleles at a false discovery rate of 0.05. In vitro tests confirmed that a few of the cytomegalovirus-associated TCR beta chains recognize cytomegalovirus antigens. HLA typing was unavailable for some donors at each locus, so association tests used only the typed subset. In a later analysis, several top co-occurrence clusters were reported to appear linked to parvovirus B19, influenza, CMV and Epstein-Barr virus. A total of 150 to 200 TCR beta chains were listed by the study as associated with cytomegalovirus. In a later analysis, HLA-associated TCR beta chains showed more clonal expansion and lower generation probabilities than non-associated chains that were equally common. In this cohort, only TCR beta chains were sequenced, and detectable features were limited by the absence of alpha or paired-chain data. According to a later analysis, most CMV-associated TCR beta chains appeared to be HLA-restricted, and the HLA associations seemed to be driven largely by CMV exposure. The earlier analysis of approximately 590 of the donors excluded roughly 17 rarely observed V segments, including chromosome 9 orphons, because counts were too low. For the cohort, immune exposure information was limited to CMV serostatus. A later genetic analysis associated a missense DCLRE1C variant with V-gene and J-gene trimming of TCR beta chains, and an independent cohort replicated the association.

The cohort consisted of hundreds of healthy bone marrow donors. At the time of sampling, every cohort member was nominally healthy, though immune exposures that went unrecorded were likely present. The donor was CMV seronegative and was included in the group of about 350 seronegative cohort members. A peripheral blood sample was provided by each donor, and peripheral blood mononuclear cells were used for TCR beta sequencing. Genomic DNA extraction from the blood cell samples was performed with the Qiagen DNeasy Blood Extraction Kit. The germline V gene (reference sequence) supplies CDR1 SEHNR and CDR2 FQNEAQ. Trimming removed 4 bases from V and 2 bases from J; the gene matches leave 4 bases unexplained. Measured from the cysteine to the phenylalanine, the CDR3 is 17 residues long. Here the CDR3 DNA is all that survives: 51 bases in frame from base 1. Library preparation used the immunoSEQ multiplex PCR assay. For the multiplex PCR, a mixture combining 60 forward primers for TCR Vbeta segments and 13 reverse primers for TCR Jbeta segments was used. The CDR3 region of rearranged TCR beta genes was amplified from genomic DNA by a multiplex PCR assay. The amplified TCR beta libraries were sequenced on the Illumina HiSeq System as 87-base-pair reads. On the study's bioinformatics: In a later analysis, 80 million or so unique TCR beta chains were counted across the 666 repertoires, and roughly 10 million of these chains were shared by at least two donors. Raw reads were error-corrected and collapsed into unique sequences with a nearest-neighbor algorithm that merged closely related sequences to remove PCR and sequencing errors. CDR3 sequences were aligned to IMGT reference sequences to assign V, D and J gene segments. For a sequence to be retained, a match of at least six nucleotides was required to both a V gene segment and a J gene segment. Rearrangements were classified as productive when the CDR3 lacked stop codons and remained in frame with V and J, and all other rearrangements were classified as non-productive. CDR3 was defined by IMGT convention, running from the second conserved V-encoded cysteine to the conserved J-encoded phenylalanine. Sequences without an unambiguous match to a single V gene segment were excluded from the earlier analysis of approximately 600 of the donors. In an earlier analysis of 587 of the donors, a V segment was called functional when productive rearrangements were above 56.7%, and segregating when the standard deviation between donors exceeded 5%. A statistical classification framework was built to diagnose cytomegalovirus status from the catalog of TCR beta chain sequences. A later analysis assigned V and J genes by comparing TCR nucleotide sequences with IMGT/GENE-DB human TR gene sequences. The TCRdist pipeline was used in a later analysis to assign CDR3 sequences and most-parsimonious VDJ recombination scenarios. In a later analysis, each TCR beta chain was defined by its CDR3 amino acid sequence together with its V-gene family, and reads without a unique V-gene family were excluded. In a later analysis, around 600 highly shared, low-generation-probability nucleotide sequences were removed to address suspected cross-contamination and a sequencing artifact. For each public chain, a later analysis derived a clonal expansion index from normalized ranks of inferred template counts within each repertoire. Generation probabilities in a later analysis came from a VDJ recombination model fitted to out-of-frame rearrangements, and those results were checked against IGoR. A later analysis scored TCR-TCR, TCR-HLA and TCR-CMV co-occurrence with hypergeometric tests, applying a repertoire-size bias correction to TCR pairs. In a later analysis, false discovery rates were estimated by permuting HLA or CMV assignments 20 times. In a later analysis, co-occurring TCRs were grouped with DBSCAN, and TCRdist sequence similarity was added when clustering was performed within HLA-allele-positive subsets. Repertoires with fewer than 30,000 or more than 120,000 public chains, plus five repertoires with anomalous nucleotide sharing, were excluded from co-occurrence clustering. TCRdb obtained this table from immuneACCESS and retained in-frame rearrangements with V and J assigned. These tables miss some clones; where compared with another copy, unresolved V genes account for less than half of the shortfall, and the remainder is unexplained. That table furnishes V, J and clone size, whereas the DNA furnished D and trimming. The sample includes about 120,000 clones, with 80% observed a single time. The top ten constitute approximately 0.24% of the sample.

To note about this clone: Its antigen remains undetermined. No qualities accompany the bases; no much larger clone lies one base away.

Sequenced material: PBMCs. This TCR was sampled from a man between 50 and 59 years old in good health and CMV-seronegative. The rearranged chain carries TRBV7-9 and TRBJ2-5, with TRBD2 identical over 16 junction bases. The encoded CDR3 is CASSSGTSGGDQETQYF. The nucleotide sequence is given as TGTGCCAGCAGCTCAGGGACTAGCGGGGGGGATCAAGAGACCCAGTACTTC. Where the CDR3 stops, the reference TRBV7-9 and TRBJ2-5 genes take over; the full variable domain is DTGVSQNPRHKITKRGQNVTFRCDPISEHNRLYWYRQTLGQGPEFLTYFQNEAQLEKSRLLSDRFSAERPKGSFSTLEIQRTEQGDSAMYLCASSSGTSGGDQETQYFGPGTRLLVL.